This TCR beta chain appears in the sequencing data of a study of blood T cell repertoires in COVID-19. V was pared by 4 bases and J by 3 bases, with 20 bases between. This CDR3 is built from 17 residues. Original processing notes: By means of reference gene primer amplification, nucleated cell counts were estimated. Sequencing was performed with immunoSEQ multiplex PCR; in TCRdb, only in-frame clones are kept and a portion is missing. The DNA was the basis for D and trimming; V, J and clone size are from that table. This table has 65,000 to 85,000 clones, roughly 91% appearing once. The TCR comes from a woman between 18 and 29 years old with acute or convalescent COVID-19. The sample taken for sequencing was peripheral blood. V gene TRBV5-3 combines with J gene TRBJ1-3; D uncertain. TRBV5-3 is sorted into the ORF group, with uncertain function. The CDR3 sequence is CARSHSEDLNSGNTIYF. CDR3 bases: TGTGCCAGAAGCCACTCCGAGGACTTAAACAGTGGAAACACCATATATTTT.